A single T cell receptor beta chain is shown here with its context. What it binds is unknown. The sample originates from a study of PD-1 blockade in classical Hodgkin lymphoma. Overall study results and limits: The diversity seen at baseline in complete responders resembled that of newly diagnosed patients. Newly diagnosed patients were reported to exhibit reduced baseline TCR diversity relative to healthy donors.

In every patient, relapse followed autologous stem cell transplantation, while exposure to brentuximab vedotin differed. The junction had 13 bases not matched to a gene; V was cut back by 0 bases and J by 10 bases. The CDR3 length is 17 residues. The germline CDR1 and CDR2 sequences are SGHVS and FNYEAQ. This table comes from immunoSEQ multiplex PCR, and its TCRdb copy is limited to in-frame clones, with some not included. The sample gives tens of thousands of clones, 90% of which show up once; about 8.8% is in the top ten. Sequencing used peripheral blood mononuclear cells (PBMCs), obtained at baseline. The TCR originated in a human donor with classical Hodgkin lymphoma. The rearrangement joins TRBV7-6 to TRBJ2-1; 9 nucleotides agree with TRBD1. Here the CDR3 DNA reads TGTGCCAGCAGCTTAGCCGCCGGGACAGGGATCCCGGCGGAGCAGTTCTTC. Protein sequence: CASSLAAGTGIPAEQFF.